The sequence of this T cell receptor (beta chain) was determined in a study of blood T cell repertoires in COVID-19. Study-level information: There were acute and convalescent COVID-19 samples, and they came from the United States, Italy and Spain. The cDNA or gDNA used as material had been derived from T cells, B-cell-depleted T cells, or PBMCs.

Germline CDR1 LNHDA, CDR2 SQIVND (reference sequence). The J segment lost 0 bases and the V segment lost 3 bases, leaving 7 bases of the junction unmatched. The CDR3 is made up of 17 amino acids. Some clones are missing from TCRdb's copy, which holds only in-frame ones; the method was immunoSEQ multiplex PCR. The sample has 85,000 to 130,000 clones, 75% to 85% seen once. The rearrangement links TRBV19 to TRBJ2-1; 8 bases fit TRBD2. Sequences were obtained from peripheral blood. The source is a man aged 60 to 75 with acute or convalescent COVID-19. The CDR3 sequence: CASSIPLAGSSYNEQFF. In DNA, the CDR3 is TGTGCCAGTAGTATTCCGTTAGCGGGGAGCTCCTACAATGAGCAGTTCTTC.